Listed below are T cell receptor beta chains from one sample, sequenced in a study of blood T cell repertoires in COVID-19. Assay used: immunoSEQ multiplex PCR; TCRdb lists only in-frame clones, some missing. The sample holds 310,000 or so clones, roughly 83% seen once. Specimen: peripheral blood. These receptors were obtained from a woman in her forties or fifties with acute or convalescent COVID-19. The CDR3 runs from the conserved cysteine through the conserved F or W. A D gene is named only where the DNA matches it firmly. Not all rows give a size; the values are once, few, many and, for expanded clones, a class.

V	D	size	J	length	DNA	CDR3
TRBV3-1/TRBV3-2	TRBD1	-	TRBJ1-2	17	TGTGCCAGCAGCCCCCAGGCGTGGACAGGGGAACTCGGTGGCTACACCTTC	CASSPQAWTGELGGYTF
TRBV10-3	TRBD1	-	TRBJ2-7	14	TGTGCCATCCGTTTAGGGACAGACTCCTACGAGCAGTACTTC	CAIRLGTDSYEQYF
TRBV10-1	-	-	TRBJ1-5	15	TGCGCCAGCAGTGGATCAAGGGGCACCGGTCAGCCCCAGCATTTT	CASSGSRGTGQPQHF
TRBV18	-	-	TRBJ1-1	13	TGTGCCAGCCGGACGGAGGGGAACACTGAAGCTTTCTTT	CASRTEGNTEAFF
TRBV6-2/TRBV6-3	TRBD2	once	TRBJ2-7	15	TGTGCCAGCAGTTACGTAAGCGGGAGGACGAGGGAGCAGTACTTC	CASSYVSGRTREQYF
TRBV5-4	-	-	TRBJ1-4	15	TGTGCCAGCAGCTCCGCAGATTCAACTAATGAAAAACTGTTTTTT	CASSSADSTNEKLFF
TRBV16	TRBD1	-	TRBJ1-1	15	TGTGCCAGCAGCCACCCCGGGACAGGGAACACTGAAGCTTTCTTT	CASSHPGTGNTEAFF
TRBV7-3	TRBD2	-	TRBJ2-5	18	TGTGCCAGCAGCTCCGGAGGGGGGTCTAGCGGGAGGGGAGAGACCCAGTACTTC	CASSSGGGSSGRGETQYF
TRBV11-2	-	-	TRBJ1-4	16	TGTGCCAGCAGCTTAGGAGGGGGAGCAACTAATGAAAAACTGTTTTTT	CASSLGGGATNEKLFF
TRBV9	TRBD1	-	TRBJ2-3	14	TGTGCCAGCAGCGCAAGGACAGGGGGGGATACGCAGTATTTT	CASSARTGGDTQYF
TRBV7-9	-	-	TRBJ1-5	16	TGTGCCAGCAGCCCCCTCGGGGGGGGGAGCGATCAGCCCCAGCATTTT	CASSPLGGGSDQPQHF
TRBV2	TRBD2	-	TRBJ2-1	15	TGTGCCAGCAGTGAACTAGCGGCAAGCTACAATGAGCAGTTCTTC	CASSELAASYNEQFF
TRBV6-2/TRBV6-3	TRBD2	-	TRBJ2-5	16	TGTGCCAGCAGTTACTCGCGAACGGGAGGCAAGGAGACCCAGTACTTC	CASSYSRTGGKETQYF
TRBV27	TRBD1	once	TRBJ2-7	15	TGTGCCAGCAGTATCCAACCGACAGGGGCCCACGAGCAGTACTTC	CASSIQPTGAHEQYF
TRBV24-1	TRBD1	-	TRBJ1-1	14	TGTGCCACCAGTGACTCCGACAGGGACACTGAAGCTTTCTTT	CATSDSDRDTEAFF
TRBV5-1	-	-	TRBJ2-7	14	TGCGCCAGCACCCCCTCGGGTAGCGGCTACGAGCAGTACTTC	CASTPSGSGYEQYF
TRBV18	TRBD2	-	TRBJ2-3	18	TGTGCCAGCTCACCAGTCCCAACTAGCGGGGGGACCCCAGATACGCAGTATTTT	CASSPVPTSGGTPDTQYF